The entry below gives a single T cell receptor (beta chain) sequence along with its context. The CDR3 spans 15 residues. Germline V gene sequence: CDR1 LGHDT, CDR2 YNNKEL (reference sequence). V was clipped by 5 bases and J by 10 bases; unmatched bases: 9. Assay used: immunoSEQ multiplex PCR; TCRdb lists only in-frame clones, some missing. The sample records about 410,000 clones, around nine tenths being singletons. These data belong to a study of control samples from healthy donors and cancer patients. The rearrangement uses TRBV3-1 (or the pseudogene TRBV3-2) and TRBJ1-6; 9 bases fit TRBD1. The TCR sequence derives from a man between 35 and 55 years old with head and neck cancer. Sequenced material: PBMCs. The CDR3 protein is CASSFRTGEGSPLHF. DNA of the CDR3: TGTGCCAGCAGCTTTCGGACAGGGGAAGGATCACCCCTCCACTTT.